The 15 T cell receptor beta chains presented below share a single source sample, sequenced in a study of a mutant IDH1 vaccine in newly diagnosed glioma. Generated by immunoSEQ multiplex PCR, the TCRdb table keeps only in-frame clones and is missing some. The sample has approximately 60,000 clones, 70% to 90% seen once; the top ten hold approximately 4%. The sample's time point: week 23, last vaccination. Vaccinated patients received 300 ug of mutant IDH1 20-mer peptide per dose, with topical imiquimod. Their antigen targets remain unknown. Specimen: PBMCs, collected from a glioma patient whose treatment included an IDH1 peptide vaccine. Every receptor here comes from a man younger than 40 with glioma.

V and J are TRBV5-5 and TRBJ2-3; D not certain. Trimming pared 4 bases from V and 0 bases from J, leaving 12 bases between. In germline, CDR1 is SGHKS, CDR2 YYEKEE (reference sequence). CDR3 length: 15 amino acids. The CDR3 DNA reads as TGTGCCAGCAGCCCCGGCCTCAGGAGCACAGATACGCAGTATTTT. Translated, it gives CASSPGLRSTDTQYF.

This chain uses TRBV6-5 with TRBJ1-6; maybe TRBD1 (5 bases). CDR1 and CDR2 (germline): MNHEY, SVGAGI. The CDR3 length is 14 residues. The V and J ends lost 10 bases and 6 bases respectively, with 16 bases between them. The CDR3 protein is CATVGGAPNSPLHF. The DNA of the CDR3 is TGTGCCACCGTGGGCGGGGCTCCTAATTCACCCCTCCACTTT.

V gene TRBV9 combines with J gene TRBJ2-2; 7 bases match TRBD2. V was pared by 2 bases and J by 6 bases, with 10 bases of the junction left unmatched. This CDR3 has 16 residues. CDR1 is SGDLS, CDR2 YYNGEE, per germline. CDR3 region: CASSVYSGAFAGELFF. In nucleotides, the CDR3 is TGTGCCAGCAGCGTCTACAGCGGGGCCTTTGCCGGGGAGCTGTTTTTT.

This clone appeared once. The rearrangement joins TRBV5-1 to TRBJ2-1; 11 nucleotides line up with TRBD2. The CDR3 runs to 16 residues. Germline V gene sequence: CDR1 SGHRS, CDR2 YFSETQ. V dropped 3 bases and J dropped 10; count of bases not matched to a gene: 12. In nucleotides, the CDR3 is TGCGCCAGCAGCTCCGCCGGGACTAGCGGCGGAATGGAGCAGTTCTTC. Encoded protein: CASSSAGTSGGMEQFF.

The chain employs TRBV5-1 and TRBJ2-3, with TRBD2 matching 7 bases. Germline-derived CDR1 and CDR2 are SGHRS and YFSETQ. Trimming cost V 2 bases and J 4 bases; bases outside gene matches: 1. The CDR3 is made up of 13 amino acids. This chain's CDR3 is CASSFGGADTQYF. In nucleotides, the CDR3 is TGCGCCAGCAGCTTTGGGGGGGCAGATACGCAGTATTTT.

This sequence joins TRBV6-5 and TRBJ1-3; 9 bases agree with TRBD1. Germline loops: CDR1 MNHEY, CDR2 SVGAGI. This CDR3 region has 16 residues. V was pared by 4 bases and J by 2 bases, with 6 bases of the junction left unmatched. For the CDR3, the DNA is TGTGCCAGCAGTTTATGGACAGGGGACCCTGGAAACACCATATATTTT. Translation: CASSLWTGDPGNTIYF.

V gene TRBV6-5 combines with J gene TRBJ1-5; 8 bases map to TRBD1. CDR3 length: 15 residues. Germline V gene sequence: CDR1 MNHEY, CDR2 SVGAGI. V was pared by 4 bases and J by 0 bases, with 2 bases of the junction left unmatched. For the CDR3, the DNA is TGTGCCAGCAGTTCAACAGGGGGTAGCAATCAGCCCCAGCATTTT. Translated: CASSSTGGSNQPQHF.

The chain recombines TRBV19 with TRBJ1-5; possible D gene TRBD1, 6 bases. CDR1 is LNHDA, CDR2 SQIVND, per germline (reference sequence). CDR3 size: 16 residues. With 5 bases removed from V and 0 bases from J, the gap between germline ends came to 14 bases. CDR3 nucleotides: TGTGCCAGTAGTGCAGACAGGTTTTATAGCAATCAGCCCCAGCATTTT. Its protein is CASSADRFYSNQPQHF. Supplemented by reference TRBV19 and TRBJ1-5, the full variable domain reads DGGITQSPKYLFRKEGQNVTLSCEQNLNHDAMYWYRQDPGQGLRLIYYSQIVNDFQKGDIAEGYSVSREKKESFPLTVTSAQKNPTAFYLCASSADRFYSNQPQHFGDGTRLSIL.

This chain links TRBV18 with TRBJ2-7; TRBD2 matches 7 bases. The germline gives CDR1 KGHSH, CDR2 LQKENI. Unmatched junction bases numbered 9, after V lost 6 bases and J lost 4 bases. The CDR3 runs to 14 residues. CDR3 amino acids: CASSLTGGTYEQYF. CDR3 sequence (DNA): TGTGCCAGCTCCCTCACCGGGGGGACTTACGAGCAGTACTTC.

The chain combines TRBV5-1 with TRBJ2-7; 8 nucleotides agree with TRBD1. The CDR3 covers 14 residues. V dropped 3 bases and J dropped 3; count of bases not matched to a gene: 5. The germline CDR1 and CDR2 sequences are SGHRS and YFSETQ. CDR3 bases: TGCGCCAGCAGCTCACAGGGGGGTGGCTACGAGCAGTACTTC. Protein: CASSSQGGGYEQYF.

The chain has TRBV28 and TRBJ2-6, with D unresolved. Germline CDR1 MDHEN, CDR2 SYDVKM. The CDR3 has 16 amino acids. V was shortened by 7 bases and J by 0 bases, with 13 bases between the two germline ends. As DNA, the CDR3 is TGTGCCAGCACCTCGTGGGGTAGCTCTGGGGCCAACGTCCTGACTTTC. Translation: CASTSWGSSGANVLTF.

This chain uses TRBV4-1 with TRBJ1-2; 8 positions match TRBD1. J gave up 1 base and V 6 bases, and 7 bases lay outside the gene matches. CDR3 size: 15 residues. CDR1 and CDR2 from the germline V gene are MGHRA and YSYEKL. CDR3 coding DNA: TGCGCCAGCAGAGGCTTCGGACAGGGTAACTATGGCTACACCTTC. It codes for CASRGFGQGNYGYTF.

This clone was seen a handful of times. For the CDR3, the DNA is TGTGCCAGTAACCACCCGGGACAGGGATTGTCTGAAGCTTTCTTT. This codes for CASNHPGQGLSEAFF. The V gene is TRBV19, the J gene TRBJ1-1, with 9 bases aligning to TRBD1. The trim removed 7 bases at V and 6 bases at J, leaving 12 bases unmatched. Germline V CDR1 and CDR2: LNHDA, SQIVND (reference sequence). The CDR3 sequence is 15 residues long.

This CDR3 reads CASTHRDSSYEQYF. As DNA, the CDR3 is TGTGCCAGCACCCACAGGGACAGCTCCTACGAGCAGTACTTC. This chain links TRBV9 with TRBJ2-7; 7 positions match TRBD1. The trim removed 6 bases at V and 0 bases at J, leaving 6 bases unmatched. Germline V CDR1 and CDR2: SGDLS, YYNGEE. The CDR3 contains 14 residues.

The chain uses TRBV4-1 and TRBJ1-1; possible D gene TRBD1, 6 bases. The CDR3 length is 15 residues. CDR1 and CDR2 (germline): MGHRA, YSYEKL. Between the trimmed V and J ends, which lost 6 bases and 0 bases, there was a span of 14 bases. CDR3 loop: CASRYRETMNTEAFF. In DNA form, the CDR3 reads TGCGCCAGCAGGTACAGGGAGACCATGAACACTGAAGCTTTCTTT.